The clone carrying this T cell receptor (beta chain) was detected only a few times. These data are taken from a study of T-cell reconstitution after alpha-beta-depleted transplantation in children. V lost 5 bases and J lost 0; bases outside the gene matches: 6. The CDR3 sequence is 18 residues long. Using unique molecular identifiers, the investigators prepared the TCRbeta library. TCRdb processed the PCR reads anew with MiXCR; each CDR3 protein has one entry. The sample includes around 450,000 distinct CDR3 sequences, roughly 43% seen only once; the top ten take around a quarter. The specimen was PBMCs, collected before TCRalphabeta/CD19-depleted stem cell transplant. The receptor was derived from a girl aged 2-15 years with aplastic anemia, due to receive a stem cell transplant. The chain links TRBV12-3 or TRBV12-4 to TRBJ2-3; 15 bases agree with TRBD2. The CDR3: CASSPWTSGRASTDTQYF. As DNA, the CDR3 is TGTGCCAGCAGTCCTTGGACTAGCGGGAGGGCTAGCACAGATACGCAGTATTTT.